This TCR beta chain was obtained from a study of blood T cell repertoires in COVID-19 (TCRdb year 2020). Background on the whole study: Collaborator samples came from the United States, Italy and Spain and covered acute and convalescent phases of COVID-19. Sample metadata almost always included a de-identified subject ID, COVID-19 status, age in years and sex. The repertoires were released in a freely available public database intended as a resource for research on the immune response to SARS-CoV-2. Subjects who had been exposed to COVID-19, were actively infected with it, or had recovered from it provided the deeply sampled blood TCRbeta repertoires that made up the dataset. The prospective study material was composed of cDNA or gDNA derived from T cells, B-cell-depleted T cells, or PBMCs. The samples were drawn from two sources: the first 160 participants of the ongoing ImmuneRACE study, and over 1,000 subjects contributed by 6 global collaborators. Where available, HLA class I and class II types were obtained from metadata supplied by the sample provider rather than from assay-based typing.

Overall study results and their limits: The quantity of clinical and demographic metadata differed by source and by participant and was supplied without curation.

Reading the germline V gene gives CDR1 MNHEY and CDR2 SVGEGT. There are 15 amino acids in the CDR3, from cysteine to phenylalanine inclusive. Only the CDR3 part of the read is kept: 45 bases, read in frame from the first base. A distance of 13 bases separates the germline ends of V and J, which lose 2 bases and 4 bases respectively. TCRbeta CDR3 regions were amplified from genomic DNA using the immunoSEQ Assay, a bias-controlled multiplex PCR. In the source study's methods: Within the assay, amplification of reference gene primers was used to estimate how many nucleated cells each sample contained. Sequence reads were collapsed and filtered to measure the absolute abundance of every unique TCRbeta CDR3 rearrangement. For each sample, productive Simpson clonality was calculated by taking the square root of Simpson's diversity index across productive rearrangements. TCRdb's version of the immuneACCESS table is confined to in-frame rearrangements and falls short of the full clone set. An unresolved V gene accounts for under half of the shortfall where checked; the remainder is of unknown origin. From that table come the V and J calls and clone size; the DNA was used to work out D and trimming. A total of some 85,000 clones appear in this sample, roughly 80% of them only once. The ten largest clones take up less than 60% of the sample.

This clone occurred once. The target of this receptor is not known. The sample holds no much larger clone one base away, and base qualities are not on file. The collaborating institutions used their own protocols to collect whole blood in K2EDTA tubes. For TCRbeta analysis, collaborators shipped samples in one of three forms: frozen whole blood, isolated PBMCs, or DNA extracted from either of those sample types. The specimen was peripheral blood. Rearrangement joined TRBV6-2 or TRBV6-3 to TRBJ2-3; the D segment cannot be called with confidence. The TCR originated in a human donor in a cohort sampled during active COVID-19. CDR3 protein: CASSYPPGYADTQYF. At the DNA level, the sequence is TGTGCCAGCAGTTACCCCCCGGGTTATGCAGATACGCAGTATTTT.